The 20 T cell receptor beta chains below come from one sample, sequenced in a study of beta chain features in type 1 diabetes. cDNA synthesis used the whole RNA isolate, giving expressed TCRB sequences. TCRdb keeps only in-frame clones here, not all; method: immunoSEQ multiplex PCR. The sample lists 200,000 to 250,000 clones; 25% to 30% were seen once. What was sequenced was central memory CD4+ T cells from blood. The receptors were gathered from a man aged 25 to 40 in good health.

The V and J genes are TRBV7-6 and TRBJ2-3; 10 bases agree with TRBD2. The germline gives CDR1 SGHVS, CDR2 FNYEAQ. After removal of 5 bases from V and 4 bases from J, the junction contained 12 bases not matched to a gene. This CDR3 comprises 17 residues. The CDR3 sequence: CASSRTKAGGVPDTQYF. CDR3 sequence (DNA): TGTGCCAGCAGCCGAACAAAAGCGGGAGGGGTGCCAGATACGCAGTATTTT.

The chain uses TRBV19 and TRBJ1-1; no clear D gene. This CDR3 is built from 17 residues. Per the germline V gene, CDR1 is LNHDA and CDR2 is SQIVND (reference sequence). The germline V and J ends were trimmed by 2 bases and 1 base, with 17 bases remaining between them. DNA of the CDR3: TGTGCCAGTAGTATATACCCCCCGGGCACATCGAACACTGAAGCTTTCTTT. The encoded protein is CASSIYPPGTSNTEAFF.

This clone was seen a handful of times. The chain employs TRBV7-2 and TRBJ2-1, with 7 nucleotides matching TRBD2. J lost 6 bases, V lost 5 bases, and 13 bases had no gene match. CDR1 SGHTA and CDR2 FQGNSA come from the germline V gene. The CDR3 extends over 16 amino acids. CDR3 nucleotide sequence: TGTGCCAGCAGCCTCCCCGAAGGCGGGAGACCCAATGAGCAGTTCTTC. It yields the protein CASSLPEGGRPNEQFF.

V and J are TRBV30 and TRBJ1-6, with TRBD1 matching 7 bases. CDR1 is GTSNPN and CDR2 is SVGIG in the germline V gene (reference sequence). J lost 9 bases, V lost 6 bases, and 8 bases had no gene match. This CDR3 is built from 13 residues. CDR3 protein: CACRTGPSSPLHF. Written as DNA, the CDR3 is TGTGCCTGCCGGACAGGCCCCTCTTCACCCCTCCACTTT.

This clone turned up a few times. The chain employs TRBV15 and TRBJ2-3; unclear D gene. The V gene's germline CDR1 is LNHNV and CDR2 YYDKDF (reference sequence). This CDR3 has 16 amino acids. V lost 0 bases and J 4 bases, leaving 14 bases between the germline ends. CDR3 DNA sequence: TGTGCCACCAGCAGAGATCGCTTGGGTAGTGCAGATACGCAGTATTTT. Its translation: CATSRDRLGSADTQYF. Filled out from reference TRBV15 and TRBJ2-3, the complete variable domain reads DAMVIQNPRYQVTQFGKPVTLSCSQTLNHNVMYWYQQKSSQAPKLLFHYYDKDFNNEADTPDNFQSRRPNTSFCFLDIRSPGLGDTAMYLCATSRDRLGSADTQYFGPGTRLTVL.

This clone was counted between two and nine times. This chain joins TRBV5-1 and TRBJ2-2; D is possibly TRBD2 (6 bases). This CDR3 has 15 residues. V was clipped by 4 bases and J by 7 bases, with 17 bases between them. Germline V CDR1 and CDR2: SGHRS, YFSETQ. CDR3 loop: CASSLSGSKGGELFF. The CDR3 DNA is TGCGCCAGCAGCCTTAGCGGCTCGAAGGGCGGGGAGCTGTTTTTT.

The CDR3 loop is CASELIRSKETQYF. The DNA for the CDR3 is TGTGCCAGCGAGTTAATACGGAGTAAAGAGACCCAGTACTTC. This chain connects TRBV2 to TRBJ2-5, with D hard to call. There are 14 residues in the CDR3. CDR1 and CDR2 from the germline V gene are SNHLY and FYNNEI. V lost 8 bases and J 3 bases, leaving 16 bases between the germline ends.

This clone has only a few counts. The rearrangement links TRBV5-4 to TRBJ2-4; perhaps D is TRBD1 or TRBD2 (6 bases each). Germline loops: CDR1 SGHNT, CDR2 YYREEE (reference sequence). The germline V and J ends were trimmed by 4 bases and 0 bases, with 23 bases remaining between them. The CDR3 runs 19 residues. This CDR3 is CASSQGGGHGILAKNIQYF. CDR3 coding DNA: TGTGCCAGCAGCCAAGGAGGGGGGCACGGAATATTAGCCAAAAACATTCAGTACTTC.

This chain joins TRBV21-1 and TRBJ2-7. TRBV21-1 is deemed a pseudogene. The CDR3 contains 15 residues. Here the CDR3 reads CASSPGGAGKNEQYF. CDR3 sequence (DNA): TGTGCCAGCAGCCCAGGGGGGGCAGGGAAGAACGAGCAGTACTTC.

V is TRBV2 and J is TRBJ2-1; 8 bases fit TRBD2. Trimming took 8 bases from V and 0 from J; bases not matched to a gene: 6. The CDR3 runs to 15 residues. Germline V gene data show CDR1 as SNHLY and CDR2 as FYNNEI. DNA for the CDR3: TGTGCCAGCGTTAGCGGGATGAGCTCCTACAATGAGCAGTTCTTC. It translates to CASVSGMSSYNEQFF.

The table lists this clone with a few counts. V usage is TRBV7-2 and J usage is TRBJ2-5, with a tentative D call TRBD1 (5 bases). This CDR3 spans 16 amino acids. V shed 0 bases and J shed 10 bases, with 21 bases lying between them. CDR1 and CDR2 from the germline V gene are SGHTA and FQGNSA. The CDR3: CASSLAVSESQGGQYF. DNA of the CDR3: TGTGCCAGCAGCTTAGCCGTGTCGGAGAGCCAGGGTGGCCAGTACTTC.

The rearrangement joins TRBV7-2 to TRBJ2-3, with 11 bases lining up with TRBD2. Trimming took 1 base from V and 2 from J; bases not matched to a gene: 5. This CDR3 has 17 amino acids. Germline V CDR1 and CDR2: SGHTA, FQGNSA. CDR3 loop: CASSLVASGGSTDTQYF. Here the CDR3 DNA reads TGTGCCAGCAGCTTAGTGGCTAGCGGGGGGTCCACAGATACGCAGTATTTT.

The gene calls are TRBV30 and TRBJ2-3; the D gene is possibly TRBD2 (6 bases). Germline V gene sequence: CDR1 GTSNPN, CDR2 SVGIG (reference sequence). The CDR3 contains 13 residues. V shed 3 bases and J shed 4 bases, with 11 bases lying between them. The chain's CDR3 is CAWSGSSSDTQYF. CDR3 DNA sequence: TGTGCCTGGAGCGGGAGTAGTTCAGATACGCAGTATTTT.

The chain links TRBV7-2 to TRBJ2-7; 9 nucleotides agree with TRBD2. The CDR3 totals 13 residues. Germline CDR1 SGHTA, CDR2 FQGNSA. After removal of 4 bases from V and 6 bases from J, the junction contained 4 bases not matched to a gene. The CDR3 DNA reads as TGTGCCAGCAGCTCGGGACTAGCCGGCGAGCAGTACTTC. Residues: CASSSGLAGEQYF.

This rearrangement joins TRBV9 to TRBJ2-7, with 9 bases fitting TRBD2. There are 16 residues in the CDR3. The trim removed 0 bases at V and 2 bases at J, leaving 6 bases unmatched. CDR1 and CDR2 (germline): SGDLS, YYNGEE. The CDR3 sequence is CASSVAGLAGTYEQYF. DNA of the CDR3: TGTGCCAGCAGCGTAGCCGGGCTAGCGGGAACCTACGAGCAGTACTTC.

The chain joins TRBV30 to TRBJ1-2; 8 positions match TRBD1. The CDR3 has 13 amino acids. Trimming took 2 bases from V and 6 from J; bases not matched to a gene: 5. In germline, CDR1 is GTSNPN, CDR2 SVGIG (reference sequence). CDR3: CAWSPGGGHGYTF. CDR3 nucleotides: TGTGCCTGGAGTCCAGGGGGCGGCCATGGCTACACCTTC.

This clone was detected only a few times. At the DNA level, this CDR3 is encoded by other sequences in the same sample as well. This chain joins TRBV2 and TRBJ1-2; no reliable D call. The CDR3 length is 13 residues. Germline CDR1 and CDR2: SNHLY and FYNNEI. V was cut by 3 bases and J by 4 bases, with 9 bases left in between. The CDR3 bases are TGTGCCAGCAGTGAGAAGGGCGGCTATGGCTACACCTTC. Its protein product is CASSEKGGYGYTF.

The chain joins TRBV18 to TRBJ1-5, with TRBD1 matching over 7 bases. Germline V lookup: CDR1 KGHSH, CDR2 LQKENI. This CDR3 is 14 amino acids long. After removal of 3 bases from V and 5 bases from J, the junction contained 4 bases not matched to a gene. The CDR3 DNA sequence: TGTGCCAGCTCACCCGGACAGGACCATCAGCCCCAGCATTTT. Protein sequence: CASSPGQDHQPQHF.

This clone has just one count. The chain joins TRBV7-2 to TRBJ2-4; maybe TRBD1 (6 bases). The CDR3 spans 15 residues. Germline-derived CDR1 and CDR2 are SGHTA and FQGNSA. V gave up 5 bases and J gave up 8 bases, with 19 bases separating them. CDR3 amino acids: CASSRPYATGYIQYF. CDR3 nucleotide sequence: TGTGCCAGCAGCCGTCCCTATGCGACAGGCTACATTCAGTACTTC.

This clone was detected a few times. This chain links TRBV11-2 with TRBJ2-2, with D unclear. Per the germline V gene, CDR1 is SGHAT and CDR2 is FQNNGV. The CDR3 length is 17 residues. V lost 3 bases to trimming and J lost 0 bases, with 14 bases between them. The CDR3 DNA is TGTGCCAGCAGCTTCCGACTGGGAACATCGAACACCGGGGAGCTGTTTTTT. Its protein is CASSFRLGTSNTGELFF.